The 17 T cell receptor beta chains below come from one sample, sequenced in a study of blood T cell repertoires in COVID-19. Here immunoSEQ multiplex PCR was the method, and the copy in TCRdb shows in-frame clones only, minus some. The table has about 140,000 clones, 77% seen once. The specimen sequenced was peripheral blood. Every receptor here comes from a woman aged 45-65 years with active or convalescent COVID-19.

The chain has TRBV25-1 and TRBJ2-2, with D perhaps TRBD1 (5 bases). The germline gives CDR1 MGHDK, CDR2 SYGVNS. The CDR3 contains 14 residues. V lost 3 bases and J 1 base, leaving 6 bases between the germline ends. CDR3 nucleotide sequence: TGTGCCAGCAGTGAGGGGCGGAACACCGGGGAGCTGTTTTTT. Protein: CASSEGRNTGELFF.

The chain has TRBV5-1 and TRBJ1-2, with TRBD1 matching over 9 bases. CDR1 SGHRS and CDR2 YFSETQ come from the germline V gene. V was clipped by 4 bases and J by 7 bases; unmatched bases: 8. CDR3 length equals 14 residues. CDR3 nucleotides: TGCGCCAGCAGCGCTTCCGGGACAGGGTTTGGCTACACCTTC. Protein product: CASSASGTGFGYTF.

The CDR3 loop is CASSSGGYRSNQPQHF. In nucleotides, the CDR3 is TGTGCCAGCAGTTCGGGGGGGTACCGAAGCAATCAGCCCCAGCATTTT. This sequence joins TRBV28 and TRBJ1-5, with a possible D match to TRBD1 (5 bases). Looked up from germline, CDR1 is MDHEN and CDR2 is SYDVKM. The CDR3 consists of 16 residues. Trimming removed 4 bases at V and 1 base at J, with 14 bases between.

As for this clone: At one boundary the junction diverges from the germline segment, which might be a read error. The V gene is TRBV11-2, the J gene TRBJ2-5; 7 nucleotides align to TRBD2. The CDR3 runs 15 residues. Looked up from germline, CDR1 is SGHAT and CDR2 is FQNNGV. The CDR3 nucleotides read TGTGCCAGCAGCCGGAGCGGGGTCTCTCAAGCGACCCAGTACTTC. Its translation is CASSRSGVSQATQYF.

V usage is TRBV29-1 and J usage is TRBJ2-7; TRBD2 matches 11 bases. Germline CDR1 reads SQVTM; CDR2 reads ANQGSEA. This CDR3 has 13 residues. V shed 6 bases, J shed 3 bases, and the junction held 4 bases outside the gene matches. CDR3 DNA: TGCAGCGTCCACACTAGCGGGAGCTACGAGCAGTACTTC. Protein sequence: CSVHTSGSYEQYF.

The chain couples TRBV19 to TRBJ2-3, with TRBD2 identical over 9 bases. CDR3 length: 15 residues. From germline, CDR1 is LNHDA and CDR2 SQIVND (reference sequence). J was trimmed by 2 bases and V by 4 bases; bases with no gene match: 4. CDR3 region: CASSRRGGITDTQYF. In DNA form, the CDR3 reads TGTGCCAGTAGTAGGCGGGGGGGCATCACAGATACGCAGTATTTT.

The chain is built from TRBV11-2 and TRBJ2-2; 10 positions match TRBD1. This CDR3 region has 18 residues. Per the germline V gene, CDR1 is SGHAT and CDR2 is FQNNGV. Germline trimming cut 1 base from V and 6 bases from J; bases unmatched to any gene: 11. In nucleotides, the CDR3 is TGTGCCAGCAGCTTAGGGTACGGGGACAGGGGCGTCGCCGGGGAGCTGTTTTTT. This codes for CASSLGYGDRGVAGELFF. Complete variable domain (other parts from reference TRBV11-2 and TRBJ2-2): EAGVAQSPRYKIIEKRQSVAFWCNPISGHATLYWYQQILGQGPKLLIQFQNNGVVDDSQLPKDRFSAERLKGVDSTLKIQPAKLEDSAVYLCASSLGYGDRGVAGELFFGEGSRLTVL.

V is TRBV19 and J is TRBJ1-3; D call uncertain. Germline CDR1 LNHDA, CDR2 SQIVND (reference sequence). This CDR3 is built from 17 residues. Between the trimmed V and J ends, which lost 3 bases and 0 bases, there was a span of 15 bases. CDR3 sequence reads: CASSITALRSSGNTIYF. In nucleotides, the CDR3 is TGTGCCAGTAGTATCACAGCTCTAAGAAGCTCTGGAAACACCATATATTTT.

The chain carries TRBV19 and TRBJ1-2; 7 bases line up with TRBD1. This CDR3 contains 14 residues. Germline V lookup: CDR1 LNHDA, CDR2 SQIVND (reference sequence). V dropped 6 bases and J dropped 4; count of bases not matched to a gene: 8. The CDR3 spells CASRWTGRFYGYTF. The CDR3 DNA reads as TGTGCCAGTAGGTGGACAGGACGCTTCTATGGCTACACCTTC.

This chain uses TRBV19 with TRBJ2-1; TRBD2 is a possible D gene (6 bases). The germline V gene has CDR1 LNHDA and CDR2 SQIVND (reference sequence). CDR3 size: 15 residues. Trimming pared 1 base from V and 6 bases from J, leaving 13 bases between. This CDR3 is CASSIASEPINEQFF. DNA for the CDR3: TGTGCCAGTAGTATAGCTAGCGAGCCCATCAATGAGCAGTTCTTC.

This chain uses TRBV7-2 with TRBJ2-3; possibly TRBD2 for D (7 bases). CDR1 and CDR2 from the germline V gene are SGHTA and FQGNSA. This CDR3 comprises 16 residues. V lost 1 base, J lost 1 base, and 12 bases lay in between. The CDR3 spells CASSLEGGQGTDTQYF. DNA of the CDR3: TGTGCCAGCAGCTTAGAGGGGGGGCAGGGCACAGATACGCAGTATTTT. The full variable domain, rest sourced from reference TRBV7-2 and TRBJ2-3, is GAGVSQSPSNKVTEKGKDVELRCDPISGHTALYWYRQSLGQGLEFLIYFQGNSAPDKSGLPSDRFSAERTGGSVSTLTIQRTQQEDSAVYLCASSLEGGQGTDTQYFGPGTRLTVL.

The V call is TRBV5-5, the J call TRBJ2-1; D remains ambiguous. There are 14 residues in the CDR3. In germline, CDR1 is SGHKS, CDR2 YYEKEE (reference sequence). Trimming removed 0 bases at V and 0 bases at J, with 4 bases between. In DNA, the CDR3 is TGTGCCAGCAGCTTGGCGGGCTCCTACAATGAGCAGTTCTTC. It translates to CASSLAGSYNEQFF.

V usage is TRBV7-8 and J usage is TRBJ2-1, with 13 bases that match TRBD2. V shed 2 bases, J shed 4 bases, and the junction held 5 bases outside the gene matches. The V gene's germline CDR1 is SGHVS and CDR2 FQNEAQ. The CDR3 loop spans 17 amino acids. CDR3 protein: CASSLRTSGGQYNEQFF. Written as DNA, the CDR3 is TGTGCCAGCAGCTTACGGACTAGCGGGGGCCAATACAATGAGCAGTTCTTC.

This chain uses TRBV27 with TRBJ2-5; D might be TRBD1 (5 bases). The germline V gene has CDR1 MNHEY and CDR2 SMNVEV (reference sequence). With 2 bases removed from V and 5 bases from J, the gap between germline ends came to 12 bases. This CDR3 region has 14 residues. The CDR3 bases are TGTGCCAGCAGTTTAACCCACTGGGGCGAGACCCAGTACTTC. Translated, it gives CASSLTHWGETQYF.

The V gene is TRBV3-1 (or the pseudogene TRBV3-2), the J gene TRBJ2-1, with 12 bases fitting TRBD2. After removal of 5 bases from V and 7 bases from J, the junction contained 6 bases not matched to a gene. This CDR3 region has 15 residues. Per the germline V gene, CDR1 is LGHDT and CDR2 is YNNKEL (reference sequence). For the CDR3, the DNA is TGTGCCAGCAGCACCCGACTAGCGGGAGTTAATGAGCAGTTCTTC. Translated: CASSTRLAGVNEQFF.

V usage is TRBV23-1 and J usage is TRBJ2-1, with 10 nucleotides matching TRBD1. TRBV23-1 has ORF status, its function being uncertain. J was trimmed by 2 bases and V by 3 bases; bases with no gene match: 13. This CDR3 contains 19 residues. CDR3 region: CASSHIGTGENRAYNEQFF. The DNA of the CDR3 is TGCGCCAGCAGTCATATAGGGACAGGGGAGAATAGGGCCTACAATGAGCAGTTCTTC.

The chain uses TRBV12-3 or TRBV12-4 and TRBJ1-3, with TRBD1 identical over 8 bases. Trimming removed 3 bases from V and 8 bases from J; junction bases left unmatched: 3. The CDR3 sequence is 13 residues long. CDR3 sequence: CASSFSQGDTIYF. CDR3 DNA: TGTGCCAGCAGTTTTTCACAGGGGGACACCATATATTTT.